This record covers a single TCR beta chain. Its antigen is unknown. This entry comes from a study of T-cell memory formation after mild COVID-19. As for the study in general: TCR clusters were mostly confined to one donor each. Notes on the study in general: Contracting CD4+ clones sat mainly in CM and EM; CD8+ in EMRA. CD4+ bias marked clones expanding day 15 to 37, unlike balanced contracting clones.

CDR3 size: 14 residues. The V end lost 1 base, the J end lost 8 bases, and 13 bases lay between the germline ends. Germline CDR1 and CDR2: SGHRS and YFSETQ. After 5'RACE with constant-segment primers, TCR alpha and TCR beta cDNA libraries carrying sample barcodes and UMIs were obtained. One entry per CDR3 protein, called by TCRdb with MiXCR from the 5' RACE reads. The sample carries fewer than 650,000 distinct CDR3 sequences, roughly a sixth recorded once. The sample consisted of PBMCs or a T cell subset sorted from them (not recorded which). The TCR was taken from an adult woman who had mild COVID-19 (a few samples of this study predate the infection). Cell type and time point are not known. The chain links TRBV5-1 to TRBJ2-1; no firm D call. The CDR3: CASSLMGGVHEQFF. Written as DNA, the CDR3 is TGCGCCAGCAGCTTGATGGGTGGGGTACATGAGCAGTTCTTC.